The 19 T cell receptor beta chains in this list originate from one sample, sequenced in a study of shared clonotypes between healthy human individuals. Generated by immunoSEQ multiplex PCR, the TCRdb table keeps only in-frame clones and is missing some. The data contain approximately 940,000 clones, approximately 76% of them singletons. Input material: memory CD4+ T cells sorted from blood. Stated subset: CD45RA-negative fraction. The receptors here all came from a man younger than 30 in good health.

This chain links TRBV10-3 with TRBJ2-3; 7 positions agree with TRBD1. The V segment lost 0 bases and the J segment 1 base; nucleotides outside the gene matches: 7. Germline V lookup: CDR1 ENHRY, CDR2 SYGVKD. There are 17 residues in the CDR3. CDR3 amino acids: CAISESSQGRRTDTQYF. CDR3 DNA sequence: TGTGCCATCAGTGAGTCGTCACAGGGGCGCCGCACAGATACGCAGTATTTT.

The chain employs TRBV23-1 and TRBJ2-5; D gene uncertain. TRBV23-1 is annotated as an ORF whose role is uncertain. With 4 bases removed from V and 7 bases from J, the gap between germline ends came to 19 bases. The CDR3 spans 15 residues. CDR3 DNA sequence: TGCGCCAGCAGTCGCGCCCTAGGTGTCCACGGGACCCAGTACTTC. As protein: CASSRALGVHGTQYF.

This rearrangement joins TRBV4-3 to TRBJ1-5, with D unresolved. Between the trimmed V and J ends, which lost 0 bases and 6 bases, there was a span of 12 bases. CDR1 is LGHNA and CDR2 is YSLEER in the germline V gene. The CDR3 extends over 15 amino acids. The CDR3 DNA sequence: TGCGCCAGCAGCCAAGATAGCAGGTCCGGTCAGCCCCAGCATTTT. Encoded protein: CASSQDSRSGQPQHF.

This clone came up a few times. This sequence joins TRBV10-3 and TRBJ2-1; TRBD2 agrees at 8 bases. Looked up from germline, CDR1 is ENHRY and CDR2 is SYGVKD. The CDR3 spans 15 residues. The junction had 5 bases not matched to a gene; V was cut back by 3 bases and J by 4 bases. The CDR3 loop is CAISDAGGPYNEQFF. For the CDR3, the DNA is TGTGCCATCAGTGACGCGGGAGGTCCTTACAATGAGCAGTTCTTC.

CDR3 DNA: TGCGCCAGCAGCCCAGGGCCTAACTCTGGAAACACCATATATTTT. This gives the protein CASSPGPNSGNTIYF. The chain recombines TRBV5-1 with TRBJ1-3; maybe TRBD1 (5 bases). The V gene lost 4 bases and the J gene lost 0 bases, with 11 bases spanning the gap. The CDR3 has 15 amino acids. Germline-derived CDR1 and CDR2 are SGHRS and YFSETQ.

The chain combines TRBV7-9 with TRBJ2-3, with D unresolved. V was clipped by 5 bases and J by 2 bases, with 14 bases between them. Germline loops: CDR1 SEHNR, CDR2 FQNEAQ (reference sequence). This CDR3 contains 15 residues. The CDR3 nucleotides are TGTGCCAGCAGCCCCCTGGCGGAATACACAGATACGCAGTATTTT. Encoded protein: CASSPLAEYTDTQYF.

The CDR3 DNA reads as TGCAGCGTTGAAGCGTTACCGGGACAGGGAGTACTACGGGGCTACACCTTC. Protein: CSVEALPGQGVLRGYTF. The rearrangement joins TRBV29-1 to TRBJ1-2, with 9 bases lining up with TRBD1. Germline V lookup: CDR1 SQVTM, CDR2 ANQGSEA. The CDR3 contains 17 residues. The J segment lost 8 bases and the V segment lost 1 base, leaving 17 bases of the junction unmatched.

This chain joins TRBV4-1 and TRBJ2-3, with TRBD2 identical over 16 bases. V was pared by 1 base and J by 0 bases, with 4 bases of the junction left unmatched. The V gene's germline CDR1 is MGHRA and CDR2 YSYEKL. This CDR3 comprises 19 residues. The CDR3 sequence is CASSQVGTSGRASTDTQYF. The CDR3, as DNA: TGCGCCAGCAGCCAAGTAGGGACTAGCGGGAGGGCGAGCACAGATACGCAGTATTTT.

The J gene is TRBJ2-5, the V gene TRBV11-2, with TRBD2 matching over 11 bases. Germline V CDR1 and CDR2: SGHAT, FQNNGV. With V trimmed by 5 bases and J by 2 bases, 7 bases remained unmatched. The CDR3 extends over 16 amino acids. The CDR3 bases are TGTGCCAGCAGCCCGCGGACTAGCGGGCGACAAGAGACCCAGTACTTC. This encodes CASSPRTSGRQETQYF.

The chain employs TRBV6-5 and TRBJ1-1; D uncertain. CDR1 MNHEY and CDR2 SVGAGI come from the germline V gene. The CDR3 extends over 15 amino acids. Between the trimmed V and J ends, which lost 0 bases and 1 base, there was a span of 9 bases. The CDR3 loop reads CASSYSGVGNTEAFF. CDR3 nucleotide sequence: TGTGCCAGCAGTTACTCTGGGGTAGGGAACACTGAAGCTTTCTTT.

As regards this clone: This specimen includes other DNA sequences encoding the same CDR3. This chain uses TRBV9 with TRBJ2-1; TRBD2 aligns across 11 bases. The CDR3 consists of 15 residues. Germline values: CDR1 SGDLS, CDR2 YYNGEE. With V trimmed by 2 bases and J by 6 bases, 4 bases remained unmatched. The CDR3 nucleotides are TGTGCCAGCAGCGTGGGACTAGCGGAAAGCAATGAGCAGTTCTTC. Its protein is CASSVGLAESNEQFF.

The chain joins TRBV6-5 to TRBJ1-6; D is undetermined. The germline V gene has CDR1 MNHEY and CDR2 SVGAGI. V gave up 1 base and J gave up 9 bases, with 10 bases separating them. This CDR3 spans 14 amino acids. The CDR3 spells CASSYLGRSSPLHF. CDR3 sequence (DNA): TGTGCCAGCAGTTACTTGGGAAGGAGTTCACCCCTCCACTTT.

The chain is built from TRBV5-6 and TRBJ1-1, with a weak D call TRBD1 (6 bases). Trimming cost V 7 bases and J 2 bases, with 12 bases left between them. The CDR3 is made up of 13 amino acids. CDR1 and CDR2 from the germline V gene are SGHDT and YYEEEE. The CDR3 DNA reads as TGTGCCAGCCATACAGGGACCAACACTGAAGCTTTCTTT. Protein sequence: CASHTGTNTEAFF.

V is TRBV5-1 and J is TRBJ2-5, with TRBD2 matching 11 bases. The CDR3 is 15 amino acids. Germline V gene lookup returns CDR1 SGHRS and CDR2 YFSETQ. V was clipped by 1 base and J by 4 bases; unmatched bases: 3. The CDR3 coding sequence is TGCGCCAGCAGCTTGCTAGCGGGGGGAGGAGAGACCCAGTACTTC. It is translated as CASSLLAGGGETQYF.

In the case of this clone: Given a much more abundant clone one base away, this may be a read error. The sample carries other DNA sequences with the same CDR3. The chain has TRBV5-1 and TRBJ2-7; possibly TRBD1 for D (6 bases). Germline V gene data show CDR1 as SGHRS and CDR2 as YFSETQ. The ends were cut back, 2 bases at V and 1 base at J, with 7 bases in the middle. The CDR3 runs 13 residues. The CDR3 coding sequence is TGCGCCAGCAGCTTAGGACAGTCCTACGAGCAGTACTTC. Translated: CASSLGQSYEQYF.

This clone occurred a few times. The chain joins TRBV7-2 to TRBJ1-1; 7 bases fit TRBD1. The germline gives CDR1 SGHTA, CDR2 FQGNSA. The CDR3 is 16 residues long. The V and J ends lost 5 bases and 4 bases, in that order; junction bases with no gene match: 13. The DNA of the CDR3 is TGTGCCAGCAGCCGGGGACAGTCCTCGGCGGGCACTGAAGCTTTCTTT. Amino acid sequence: CASSRGQSSAGTEAFF.

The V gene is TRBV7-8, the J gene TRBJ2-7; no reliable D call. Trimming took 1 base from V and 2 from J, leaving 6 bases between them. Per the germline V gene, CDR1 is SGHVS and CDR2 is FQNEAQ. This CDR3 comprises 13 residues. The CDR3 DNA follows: TGTGCCAGCAGCTTAGTACGGACCTACGAGCAGTACTTC. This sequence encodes CASSLVRTYEQYF.

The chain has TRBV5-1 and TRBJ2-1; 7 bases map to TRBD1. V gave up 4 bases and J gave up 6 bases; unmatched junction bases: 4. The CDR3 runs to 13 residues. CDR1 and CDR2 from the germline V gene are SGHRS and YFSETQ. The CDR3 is CASSGQEVNEQFF. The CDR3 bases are TGCGCCAGCAGCGGACAGGAGGTCAATGAGCAGTTCTTC.

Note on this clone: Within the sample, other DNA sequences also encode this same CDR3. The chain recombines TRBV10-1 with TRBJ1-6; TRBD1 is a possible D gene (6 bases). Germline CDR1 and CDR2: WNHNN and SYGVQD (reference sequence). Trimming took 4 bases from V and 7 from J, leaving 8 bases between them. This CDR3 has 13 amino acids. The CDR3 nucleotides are TGCGCCAGCAGTGCCACAGGGAATTCACCCCTCCACTTT. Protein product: CASSATGNSPLHF.